This T cell receptor beta chain derives from a study of OX40 agonist ivuxolimab in advanced cancers. Turning to the study itself: Prior anti-PD-1, anti-PD-L1 or anti-CTLA-4 therapy was allowed; 40% had some.

Libraries were prepared by immunoSEQ multiplex PCR; TCRdb keeps only in-frame clonotypes and omits some of them. Among tens of thousands of clones, 91% were seen once, and the ten largest hold roughly 12%. Looked up from germline, CDR1 is LGHNA and CDR2 is YNFKEQ. The CDR3 contains 20 residues. Trimming at V came to 4 bases and at J to 1 base, leaving 13 bases not matched to a gene. This material consisted of CD4+ or CD8+ T cells sorted from blood, taken in a trial of the OX40 agonist ivuxolimab. This receptor was taken from an adult with an advanced solid tumor such as melanoma, head and neck, liver or kidney cancer. The chain uses TRBV4-2 and TRBJ1-6, with 10 nucleotides matching TRBD1. The CDR3: CASSRRQGAPSTSYNSPLHF. As DNA, the CDR3 is TGTGCCAGCAGCCGCCGACAGGGGGCTCCTTCAACTTCCTATAATTCACCCCTCCACTTT.